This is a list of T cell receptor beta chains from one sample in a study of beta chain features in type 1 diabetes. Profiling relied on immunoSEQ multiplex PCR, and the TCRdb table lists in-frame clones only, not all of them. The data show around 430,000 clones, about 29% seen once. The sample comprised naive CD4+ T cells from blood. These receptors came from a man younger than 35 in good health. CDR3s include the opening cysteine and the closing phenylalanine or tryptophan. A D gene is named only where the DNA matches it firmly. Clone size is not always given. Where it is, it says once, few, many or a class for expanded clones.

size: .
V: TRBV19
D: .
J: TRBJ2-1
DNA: TGTGCCAGTAGTATAGGAAATTACAATGAGCAGTTCTTC
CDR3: CASSIGNYNEQFF

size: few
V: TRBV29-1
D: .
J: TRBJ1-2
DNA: TGCAGCGTTGGAGACAGCGTCTATGGCTACACCTTC
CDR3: CSVGDSVYGYTF

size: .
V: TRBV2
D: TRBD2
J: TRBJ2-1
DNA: TGTGCCAGCAGTCAGGGACTAGCGGCCTCCTACAATGAGCAGTTCTTC
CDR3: CASSQGLAASYNEQFF

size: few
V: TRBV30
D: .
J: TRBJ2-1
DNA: TGTGCCTGGAGTGTATACGGGAGTCTGTACAATGAGCAGTTCTTC
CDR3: CAWSVYGSLYNEQFF

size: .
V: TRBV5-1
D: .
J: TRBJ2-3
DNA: TGCGCCAGCAGCTTGGTCCAGGGTAAGACAGATACGCAGTATTTT
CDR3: CASSLVQGKTDTQYF

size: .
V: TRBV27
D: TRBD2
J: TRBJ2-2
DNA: TGTGCCAGTACGGGACTAGCGGGAAGTACCGGGGAGCTGTTTTTT
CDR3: CASTGLAGSTGELFF

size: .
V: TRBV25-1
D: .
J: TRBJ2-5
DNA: TGTGCCGTAGCCCCCTTGACACCCGAGAGGGAGACCCAGTACTTC
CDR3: CAVAPLTPERETQYF

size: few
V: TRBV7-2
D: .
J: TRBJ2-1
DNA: TGTGCCAGCAGCCGATCCGCGGGTGGTGTGGATGAGCAGTTCTTC
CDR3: CASSRSAGGVDEQFF

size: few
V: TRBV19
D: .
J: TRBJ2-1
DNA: TGTGCCAGTAGTTCAGGCAATGAGCAGTTCTTC
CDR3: CASSSGNEQFF

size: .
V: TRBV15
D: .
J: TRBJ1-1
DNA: TGTGCCACCAGCAGAGGCTCTGAAGCTTTCTTT
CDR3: CATSRGSEAFF